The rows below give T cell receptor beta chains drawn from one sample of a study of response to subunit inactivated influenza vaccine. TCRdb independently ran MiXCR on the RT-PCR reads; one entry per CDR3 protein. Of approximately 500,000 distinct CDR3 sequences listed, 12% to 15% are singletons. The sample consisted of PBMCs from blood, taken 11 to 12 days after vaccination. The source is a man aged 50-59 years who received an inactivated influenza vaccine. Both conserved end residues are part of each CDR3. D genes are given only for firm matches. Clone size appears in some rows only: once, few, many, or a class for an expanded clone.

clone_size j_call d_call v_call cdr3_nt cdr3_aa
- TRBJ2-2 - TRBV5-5 TGTGCCAGCAGCTTGTTCGGCAGGAGGAACACCGGGGAGCTGTTTTTT CASSLFGRRNTGELFF
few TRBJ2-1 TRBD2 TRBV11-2 TGTGCCAGCAGCTTCTTAGCGGGAGGCCCCTACAATGAGCAGTTCTTC CASSFLAGGPYNEQFF
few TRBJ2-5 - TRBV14 TGTGCCAGCAGCCAAGTCGGTCGGAACCAAGAGACCCAGTACTTC CASSQVGRNQETQYF
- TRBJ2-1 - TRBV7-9 TGTGCCAGCAGCTTACCCCCCCTAGGTCGCTCCTACAATGAGCAGTTCTTC CASSLPPLGRSYNEQFF
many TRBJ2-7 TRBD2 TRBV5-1 TGCGCCAGCAGCCCGGGACTAGCGGGATACGAGCAGTACTTC CASSPGLAGYEQYF
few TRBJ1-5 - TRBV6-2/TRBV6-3 TGTGCCAGCAGTCGAATAGGGATTTCGACTCAGCCCCAGCATTTT CASSRIGISTQPQHF
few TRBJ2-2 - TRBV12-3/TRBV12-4 TGTGCCAGCAGTTTCGGGGGAATCGGGGAGCTGTTTTTT CASSFGGIGELFF
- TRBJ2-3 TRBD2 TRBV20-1 TGCAGTGCTAGCACCGGGACTAGTCCGGGGGATACGCAGTATTTT CSASTGTSPGDTQYF
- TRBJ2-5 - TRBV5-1 TGCGCCAGCAGCTTGGGCCCCGGGACTGAAGAGACCCAGTACTTC CASSLGPGTEETQYF
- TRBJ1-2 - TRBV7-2 TGTGCCAGCACTAGGGGACGTGGCTACACCTTC CASTRGRGYTF